Following are 21 T cell receptor beta chains from one sample sequenced in a study of OX40 agonist ivuxolimab in advanced cancers. Sequencing used immunoSEQ multiplex PCR; TCRdb keeps in-frame clones, though not all of them. Of 65,000 or so clones listed, 86% were seen once; the top ten hold under 3.5%. Source: CD4+ or CD8+ T cells sorted from blood, taken in a trial of the OX40 agonist ivuxolimab. These receptors came from an adult with an advanced solid tumor such as melanoma, head and neck, liver or kidney cancer.

This clone was detected only once. The rearrangement joins TRBV4-2 to TRBJ1-1; D is perhaps TRBD1 (5 bases). Germline V CDR1 and CDR2: LGHNA, YNFKEQ. The CDR3 has 14 residues. V shed 5 bases and J shed 1 base, with 11 bases lying between them. The CDR3 DNA reads TGTGCCAGCAGCTTCCCCAGGGAGAACACTGAAGCTTTCTTT. This translates into CASSFPRENTEAFF.

The V and J genes are TRBV29-1 and TRBJ1-1; D unresolved. The CDR3 has 12 residues. Germline-derived CDR1 and CDR2 are SQVTM and ANQGSEA. V was trimmed by 4 bases and J by 11 bases, leaving 17 bases between them. This CDR3 is CSVVPGVSGAFF. CDR3 in DNA: TGCAGCGTTGTCCCCGGGGTGTCTGGGGCTTTCTTT.

V and J are TRBV7-2 and TRBJ1-2; tentatively, D is TRBD1 (6 bases). Looked up from germline, CDR1 is SGHTA and CDR2 is FQGNSA. Trimming cost V 2 bases and J 6 bases, with 13 bases left between them. This CDR3 comprises 14 residues. The CDR3 bases are TGTGCCAGCAGCTTACCAGGGGTGCACGATGGCTACACCTTC. This codes for CASSLPGVHDGYTF.

This clone showed up just a few times. V usage is TRBV19 and J usage is TRBJ1-1; TRBD1 matches 7 bases. Germline V lookup: CDR1 LNHDA, CDR2 SQIVND (reference sequence). J lost 0 bases, V lost 7 bases, and 8 bases had no gene match. The CDR3 spans 15 residues. DNA for the CDR3: TGTGCCAGTATGACAGGGAGTGGAATGAACACTGAAGCTTTCTTT. Its translation: CASMTGSGMNTEAFF.

The chain joins TRBV28 to TRBJ2-7, with D maybe TRBD1 (5 bases). The germline CDR1 and CDR2 sequences are MDHEN and SYDVKM. This CDR3 is built from 13 residues. Trimming removed 4 bases from V and 2 bases from J, with 9 bases in between. This CDR3 is CASSWGTAYEQYF. The CDR3 DNA sequence: TGTGCCAGCAGTTGGGGCACCGCCTACGAGCAGTACTTC.

The chain joins TRBV19 to TRBJ1-5; 8 bases align to TRBD1. V was clipped by 7 bases and J by 2 bases; unmatched bases: 16. Germline V gene sequence: CDR1 LNHDA, CDR2 SQIVND (reference sequence). The CDR3 is 18 amino acids. CDR3 nucleotide sequence: TGTGCCAGTAATAGGGACAGGTTAATTTCTGTTGGCAATCAGCCCCAGCATTTT. This gives the protein CASNRDRLISVGNQPQHF. Variable domain in full (rest from reference TRBV19 and TRBJ1-5): DGGITQSPKYLFRKEGQNVTLSCEQNLNHDAMYWYRQDPGQGLRLIYYSQIVNDFQKGDIAEGYSVSREKKESFPLTVTSAQKNPTAFYLCASNRDRLISVGNQPQHFGDGTRLSIL.

The gene calls are TRBV28 and TRBJ1-5, with 11 bases lining up with TRBD1. This CDR3 comprises 14 residues. The V and J ends lost 6 bases and 7 bases, in that order; junction bases with no gene match: 5. The germline gives CDR1 MDHEN, CDR2 SYDVKM. The DNA of the CDR3 is TGTGCCAGCAGGGACAGGGGGCGAGGCCAGCCCCAGCATTTT. This sequence encodes CASRDRGRGQPQHF.

This clone appeared a single time. The chain links TRBV11-2 to TRBJ1-2, with D hard to call. Germline V CDR1 and CDR2: SGHAT, FQNNGV. V lost 1 base to trimming and J lost 7 bases, with 4 bases between them. The CDR3 consists of 11 residues. CDR3 loop: CASSLASGYTF. The CDR3 DNA reads as TGTGCCAGCAGCTTAGCTAGTGGCTACACCTTC.

The chain joins TRBV7-9 to TRBJ1-5, with TRBD1 matching over 10 bases. Per the germline V gene, CDR1 is SEHNR and CDR2 is FQNEAQ (reference sequence). Trimming cost V 5 bases and J 0 bases; bases outside gene matches: 7. The CDR3 covers 17 residues. CDR3 sequence reads: CASSPDRGRDSNQPQHF. As DNA, the CDR3 is TGTGCCAGCAGCCCCGACAGGGGGCGGGATAGCAATCAGCCCCAGCATTTT. Full variable domain (remainder filled in from reference TRBV7-9 and TRBJ1-5): DTGVSQNPRHKITKRGQNVTFRCDPISEHNRLYWYRQTLGQGPEFLTYFQNEAQLEKSRLLSDRFSAERPKGSFSTLEIQRTEQGDSAMYLCASSPDRGRDSNQPQHFGDGTRLSIL.

The sample holds one count of this clone. The gene calls are TRBV5-1 and TRBJ2-3, with 12 bases matching TRBD1. V lost 4 bases, J lost 4 bases, and 4 bases stayed unmatched. This CDR3 has 15 residues. Per the germline V gene, CDR1 is SGHRS and CDR2 is YFSETQ. CDR3 amino acids: CASSPGQGAPDTQYF. The CDR3 DNA sequence: TGCGCCAGCAGCCCGGGACAGGGGGCCCCAGATACGCAGTATTTT.

The chain has TRBV2 and TRBJ2-7, with TRBD2 identical over 8 bases. With 10 bases clipped from V and 5 bases from J, the junction kept 10 bases outside the gene matches. Germline CDR1 is SNHLY and CDR2 is FYNNEI. This CDR3 has 13 residues. The CDR3 reads CATHGGVGDEQYF. Here the CDR3 DNA reads TGTGCCACCCACGGGGGGGTGGGTGACGAGCAGTACTTC. The full variable domain, completed using reference TRBV2 and TRBJ2-7, is EPEVTQTPSHQVTQMGQEVILRCVPISNHLYFYWYRQILGQKVEFLVSFYNNEISEKSEIFDDQFSVERPDGSNFTLKIRSTKLEDSAMYFCATHGGVGDEQYFGPGTRLTVT.

The V call is TRBV27, the J call TRBJ1-2; unclear D gene. The V and J ends lost 0 bases and 0 bases respectively, with 11 bases between them. CDR1 and CDR2 from the germline V gene are MNHEY and SMNVEV (reference sequence). This CDR3 is 16 amino acids long. CDR3 protein: CASSLSSQLANYGYTF. CDR3 coding DNA: TGTGCCAGCAGTTTATCGAGCCAGCTAGCTAACTATGGCTACACCTTC.

The chain combines TRBV5-4 with TRBJ2-5; TRBD2 matches at 13 bases. This CDR3 spans 17 amino acids. Germline trimming cut 4 bases from V and 5 bases from J; bases unmatched to any gene: 11. Germline V lookup: CDR1 SGHNT, CDR2 YYREEE (reference sequence). The CDR3 bases are TGTGCCAGCAGCCTGGGAACTAGCGGGGGGGCCTTGGAGACCCAGTACTTC. As protein: CASSLGTSGGALETQYF.

In regard to this clone: At one of its ends the junction is not consistent with the germline gene, which may arise from a read error. The chain combines TRBV6-1 with TRBJ1-5; D may be TRBD1 (6 bases). The CDR3 loop spans 17 amino acids. CDR1 MNHNS and CDR2 SASEGT come from the germline V gene. In DNA, the CDR3 is TGTGCCATCAGTGAGTCGGGGACACGAGGAAGCAATCAGCCCCAGCATTTT. It is translated as CAISESGTRGSNQPQHF.

This chain uses TRBV28 with TRBJ1-2, with D tentatively TRBD1 (5 bases). Per the germline V gene, CDR1 is MDHEN and CDR2 is SYDVKM. CDR3 size: 14 residues. V lost 3 bases and J 0 bases, leaving 8 bases between the germline ends. DNA for the CDR3: TGTGCCAGCAGTTTCCAGGGAGCTAACTATGGCTACACCTTC. Its translation is CASSFQGANYGYTF.

The chain combines TRBV30 with TRBJ2-3; the match to TRBD1 covers 9 bases. The CDR3 has 13 amino acids. The trim removed 3 bases at V and 5 bases at J, leaving 3 bases unmatched. Germline assignment: CDR1 GTSNPN and CDR2 SVGIG (reference sequence). The CDR3 here is CAWRQGAGDTQYF. CDR3 nucleotide sequence: TGTGCCTGGAGACAGGGGGCGGGAGATACGCAGTATTTT.

The chain uses TRBV7-2 and TRBJ2-7, with D perhaps matching TRBD1 (6 bases). Germline-derived CDR1 and CDR2 are SGHTA and FQGNSA. This CDR3 is built from 14 residues. V lost 1 base and J lost 4, with 11 bases in between. CDR3 protein: CASSLVHREYEQYF. The CDR3 nucleotides read TGTGCCAGCAGCTTAGTACACAGGGAGTACGAGCAGTACTTC.

This sequence joins TRBV7-2 and TRBJ2-2; D uncertain. The CDR3 has 14 amino acids. Germline V gene sequence: CDR1 SGHTA, CDR2 FQGNSA. With 4 bases removed from V and 2 bases from J, the gap between germline ends came to 8 bases. The CDR3 DNA reads as TGTGCCAGCAGCTCGGACGTAAACACCGGGGAGCTGTTTTTT. Translation gives CASSSDVNTGELFF.

The chain carries TRBV29-1 and TRBJ2-4, with 9 bases matching TRBD1. Germline V CDR1 and CDR2: SQVTM, ANQGSEA. The length of the CDR3 is 15 residues. V shed 6 bases and J 2 bases; nucleotides not matched to a gene: 8. CDR3: CSVSNGTGSKNIQYF. DNA of the CDR3: TGCAGCGTATCGAACGGGACAGGGTCCAAAAACATTCAGTACTTC.

The V and J genes are TRBV5-6 and TRBJ2-7; 7 bases are shared with TRBD1. CDR1 SGHDT and CDR2 YYEEEE come from the germline V gene. The length of the CDR3 is 15 residues. The V segment lost 0 bases and the J segment 2 bases; nucleotides outside the gene matches: 5. The CDR3 loop is CASSLDPGGTYEQYF. CDR3 coding DNA: TGTGCCAGCAGCTTGGATCCAGGGGGTACCTACGAGCAGTACTTC.

This chain joins TRBV7-3 and TRBJ2-5; the D is unclear. This CDR3 spans 14 amino acids. The V and J ends lost 5 bases and 1 base respectively, with 11 bases between them. CDR1 and CDR2 (germline): SGHTA, FQGTGA. In nucleotides, the CDR3 is TGTGCCAGCAGCCCCCCTGGCCGCCAAGAGACCCAGTACTTC. This sequence encodes CASSPPGRQETQYF.